This TCR beta chain stems from a study of monozygotic twins with inflammatory bowel disease. For every TCR library, about 3,500 ng of total RNA was used. Samples each yielded cDNA through eight separate reactions. UMIs containing a 6-nucleotide sample barcode were added via template switching. TCRdb reworked the 5' RACE reads into one entry per CDR3 protein, no DNA. Its table lists 300,000 to 350,000 distinct CDR3 sequences. Germline V gene lookup returns CDR1 KGHDR and CDR2 SFDVKD. There are 14 residues in the CDR3. V usage is TRBV24-1 and J usage is TRBJ1-2. Sequencing input: blood. The receptor comes from a human donor with ulcerative colitis or Crohn's disease, or a healthy co-twin of an affected twin (not recorded which). The CDR3 sequence is CATSDPHLFYGYTF.